This is a list of T cell receptor beta chains from one sample in a study of Ad26.COV2.S vaccination and SARS-CoV-2 variants. Assay: immunoSEQ multiplex PCR; the TCRdb copy retains only in-frame clones and omits some. The sample lists about 680,000 clones; roughly 90% were seen once. Sequencing was performed on peripheral blood, taken in a trial of Ad26.COV2.S vaccine versus placebo. The receptors come from a person between 18 and 59 years old who received the Ad26.COV2.S COVID-19 vaccine or a placebo. CDR3s include the opening cysteine and the closing phenylalanine or tryptophan. A D gene is named only where the DNA matches it firmly.

CDR3aa	d_gene	v_gene	j_gene
CASSPGLAETQYF	TRBD2	TRBV4-2	TRBJ2-5
CASSEFGTSETQYF	TRBD2	TRBV6-1	TRBJ2-5
CASSLDRRGGYTF	-	TRBV7-9	TRBJ1-2
CASSTNTGELFF	-	TRBV18	TRBJ2-2
CASSQDRQVKVETQYF	-	TRBV3-1/TRBV3-2	TRBJ2-5
CAWSGGPAYGNQPQHF	-	TRBV30	TRBJ1-5
CASSIVGLLTGELFF	-	TRBV19	TRBJ2-2
CASSQGLAGAYEQYF	TRBD2	TRBV4-3	TRBJ2-7
CASSPGGTVNTEAFF	TRBD1	TRBV5-1	TRBJ1-1
CSVGDSGTGSGGYTF	TRBD1	TRBV29-1	TRBJ1-2
CASSIRGASQPQHF	-	TRBV19	TRBJ1-5
CASSPSRTSGTYLF	TRBD2	TRBV18	TRBJ2-1
CAKTGTGENEQFF	TRBD1	TRBV11-2	TRBJ2-1
CASSQGQGVYEQYF	TRBD1	TRBV14	TRBJ2-7
CAWGPGDQPQHF	-	TRBV30	TRBJ1-5
CASSFDTPSYEQYF	-	TRBV5-1	TRBJ2-7
CASSPPQGYTEAFF	TRBD1	TRBV18	TRBJ1-1
CASGPANTDTQYF	-	TRBV7-2	TRBJ2-3
CASSGDRGRWNEQFF	TRBD1	TRBV7-9	TRBJ2-1
CASSWPGYKNEQYF	-	TRBV5-5	TRBJ2-7
CSTSGGGTYNEQFF	TRBD2	TRBV29-1	TRBJ2-1
CASSEEKGASYGYTF	-	TRBV2	TRBJ1-2
CASSWRTGRGNEQYF	TRBD1	TRBV7-2	TRBJ2-7
CASSSGGGVRETQYF	TRBD2	TRBV7-2	TRBJ2-5
CASSLPTGTDTQYF	-	TRBV5-6	TRBJ2-3
CASNGQGSEKLFF	TRBD1	TRBV2	TRBJ1-4
CAWSTLAGDFEQFF	TRBD2	TRBV30	TRBJ2-1
CASSLDGTYEQYF	-	TRBV27	TRBJ2-7
CASSLGLTELMGTQYF	-	TRBV5-4	TRBJ2-3
CASSLEGQGRAGNTIYF	TRBD1	TRBV5-1	TRBJ1-3
CASSYSPSGGEKLFF	-	TRBV6-6	TRBJ1-4
CASSVGSSGEKLFF	-	TRBV9	TRBJ1-4
CASSLEGNAFF	-	TRBV7-2	TRBJ1-1
CASSQEAGQNTEAFF	-	TRBV4-2	TRBJ1-1
CASRPSGGYEQYF	TRBD2	TRBV19	TRBJ2-7
CASTPRDAGGLGELFF	TRBD1	TRBV19	TRBJ2-2
CASSLLSTGNTIYF	-	TRBV7-9	TRBJ1-3
CASSIRGGYGYTF	-	TRBV19	TRBJ1-2
CASTRPQNIQYF	-	TRBV6-6	TRBJ2-4
CASSYSDPRGTEAFF	-	TRBV6-6	TRBJ1-1
CASSDRVNQPQHF	-	TRBV6-1	TRBJ1-5
CASRTGGNTGELFF	TRBD1	TRBV2	TRBJ2-2
CASSLLSLTATTNEKLFF	-	TRBV7-2	TRBJ1-4
CASRAGRDTQYF	-	TRBV6-5	TRBJ2-3
CAWSVLSSLNTEAFF	-	TRBV30	TRBJ1-1
CASSEPTGAFSGNTIYF	TRBD1	TRBV2	TRBJ1-3
CAWSRIYEQYF	-	TRBV30	TRBJ2-7
CAWSPLRGVGTEAFF	-	TRBV30	TRBJ1-1
CASSLHSGANVLTF	-	TRBV7-9	TRBJ2-6